Listed here are 23 T cell receptor beta chains from one sample, sequenced in a study of shared clonotypes between healthy human individuals. Using immunoSEQ multiplex PCR, the repertoire was profiled, and TCRdb retains in-frame clones only, with some absent. The repertoire holds around 500,000 clones, with around 79% as singletons. Sequenced sample: PBMCs. These receptors were collected from a woman aged 40 to 50 in good health. Some clones in this sample may be carry-over from other donors' samples.

The CDR3 loop is CASSLAGQGTYEQYF. The CDR3 nucleotides read TGTGCCAGCAGCTTAGCGGGACAGGGGACTTACGAGCAGTACTTC. V is TRBV11-2 and J is TRBJ2-7; 10 nucleotides match TRBD1. CDR3 length: 15 residues. The V gene end was trimmed by 1 base and the J gene end by 4 bases; junction bases not matched to a gene: 4. Germline lookup yields CDR1 SGHAT and CDR2 FQNNGV.

This clone was observed a few times. J is TRBJ2-7 and V is TRBV30; 14 bases are a match to TRBD2. Germline values: CDR1 GTSNPN, CDR2 SVGIG (reference sequence). The CDR3 length is 20 residues. Trimming removed 4 bases from V and 3 bases from J; junction bases left unmatched: 20. CDR3 residues: CAWMLPPGLAGGPPNYEQYF. The CDR3 DNA sequence: TGTGCCTGGATGCTACCACCCGGACTAGCGGGAGGCCCACCTAACTACGAGCAGTACTTC.

This sequence joins TRBV2 and TRBJ1-1, with a tentative D call TRBD1 (5 bases). CDR1 is SNHLY and CDR2 is FYNNEI in the germline V gene. V lost 7 bases, J lost 8 bases, and 11 bases lay in between. The CDR3 runs 11 residues. Here the CDR3 reads CASMYTGEAFF. For the CDR3, the DNA is TGTGCCAGCATGTACACAGGAGAAGCTTTCTTT.

This clone has at least ten counts. The chain links TRBV5-4 to TRBJ2-7; 7 nucleotides match TRBD2. V lost 3 bases and J lost 1; bases outside the gene matches: 4. There are 14 residues in the CDR3. Germline V gene data show CDR1 as SGHNT and CDR2 as YYREEE (reference sequence). CDR3 residues: CASSSAGKSYEQYF. The DNA of the CDR3 is TGTGCCAGCAGCTCAGCGGGAAAGTCCTACGAGCAGTACTTC. Full variable domain (missing parts from reference TRBV5-4 and TRBJ2-7): ETGVTQSPTHLIKTRGQQVTLRCSSQSGHNTVSWYQQALGQGPQFIFQYYREEENGRGNFPPRFSGLQFPNYSSELNVNALELDDSALYLCASSSAGKSYEQYFGPGTRLTVT.

The chain has TRBV19 and TRBJ1-5, with D possibly being TRBD1 (5 bases). Looked up from germline, CDR1 is LNHDA and CDR2 is SQIVND (reference sequence). The CDR3 has 14 amino acids. V lost 5 bases, J lost 0 bases, and 8 bases lay in between. The CDR3 sequence is CASSGQNSNQPQHF. As DNA, the CDR3 is TGTGCCAGTAGTGGACAAAATAGCAATCAGCCCCAGCATTTT.

About this clone itself: The identical CDR3 is also encoded by other nucleotide sequences in the sample. The chain links TRBV11-1 to TRBJ2-5; D is uncertain. This CDR3 region has 15 residues. V lost 1 base, J lost 5 bases, and 14 bases lay in between. Germline V gives CDR1 SGHAT, CDR2 FQDESV (reference sequence). CDR3 sequence: CASSLVGRAWETQYF. The CDR3 DNA reads TGTGCCAGCAGCTTAGTTGGCAGAGCTTGGGAGACCCAGTACTTC. Together with reference TRBV11-1 and TRBJ2-5, the CDR3 gives the full variable domain: EAEVAQSPRYKITEKSQAVAFWCDPISGHATLYWYRQILGQGPELLVQFQDESVVDDSQLPKDRFSAERLKGVDSTLKIQPAELGDSAMYLCASSLVGRAWETQYFGPGTRLLVL.

This chain connects TRBV5-6 to TRBJ2-3, with D perhaps TRBD1 (6 bases). V was clipped by 3 bases and J by 8 bases, with 10 bases between them. There are 12 residues in the CDR3. The germline gives CDR1 SGHDT, CDR2 YYEEEE. The CDR3: CASSSTGRTQYF. The DNA of the CDR3 is TGTGCCAGCAGCTCAACAGGGCGTACGCAGTATTTT. The entire variable domain, with the rest obtained from reference TRBV5-6 and TRBJ2-3, is as follows: DAGVTQSPTHLIKTRGQQVTLRCSPKSGHDTVSWYQQALGQGPQFIFQYYEEEERQRGNFPDRFSGHQFPNYSSELNVNALLLGDSALYLCASSSTGRTQYFGPGTRLTVL.

The genes are TRBV5-1 and TRBJ2-1; TRBD2 matches 10 bases. Germline lookup yields CDR1 SGHRS and CDR2 YFSETQ. CDR3 size: 16 residues. V lost 0 bases, J lost 7 bases, and 7 bases stayed unmatched. Here the CDR3 DNA reads TGCGCCAGCAGCTTGGAAGCCCTAGCGGGGGCGAATGAGCAGTTCTTC. Encoded protein: CASSLEALAGANEQFF. The variable domain in full, completed from reference TRBV5-1 and TRBJ2-1, reads KAGVTQTPRYLIKTRGQQVTLSCSPISGHRSVSWYQQTPGQGLQFLFEYFSETQRNKGNFPGRFSGRQFSNSRSEMNVSTLELGDSALYLCASSLEALAGANEQFFGPGTRLTVL.

V is TRBV19 and J is TRBJ1-5; a possible D gene is TRBD1 (5 bases). This CDR3 is 15 amino acids long. Per the germline V gene, CDR1 is LNHDA and CDR2 is SQIVND (reference sequence). The V gene lost 4 bases and the J gene lost 4 bases, with 14 bases spanning the gap. CDR3 protein: CASSTSGPINQPQHF. The CDR3 nucleotides are TGTGCCAGTAGTACCTCGGGACCGATAAATCAGCCCCAGCATTTT. Combining the CDR3 with reference TRBV19 and TRBJ1-5 gives the whole variable domain DGGITQSPKYLFRKEGQNVTLSCEQNLNHDAMYWYRQDPGQGLRLIYYSQIVNDFQKGDIAEGYSVSREKKESFPLTVTSAQKNPTAFYLCASSTSGPINQPQHFGDGTRLSIL.

This clone was detected only once. The chain couples TRBV7-3 to TRBJ2-5; D uncertain. Germline CDR1 is SGHTA and CDR2 is FQGTGA. The CDR3 has 13 amino acids. V was clipped by 2 bases and J by 4 bases, with 8 bases between them. The CDR3 DNA follows: TGTGCCAGCAGCTTACGGAGAGCAGAGACCCAGTACTTC. It is translated as CASSLRRAETQYF.

V is TRBV6-1 and J is TRBJ2-1; the D gene is possibly TRBD1 (6 bases). The CDR3 totals 14 residues. Between the trimmed V and J ends, which lost 6 bases and 2 bases, there was a span of 11 bases. Per germline, CDR1 MNHNS and CDR2 SASEGT. DNA for the CDR3: TGTGCCAGCAGGCCGGCAGGGGCCTACAATGAGCAGTTCTTC. It translates to CASRPAGAYNEQFF.

V usage is TRBV4-1 and J usage is TRBJ2-5; unclear D gene. The CDR3 length is 13 residues. The germline CDR1 and CDR2 sequences are MGHRA and YSYEKL. V gave up 1 base and J gave up 4 bases, with 7 bases separating them. The CDR3: CASSQAPVETQYF. The CDR3 DNA is TGCGCCAGCAGCCAAGCACCTGTAGAGACCCAGTACTTC.

J is TRBJ2-5 and V is TRBV29-1; 8 bases are a match to TRBD2. This CDR3 is built from 11 residues. Germline V gene lookup returns CDR1 SQVTM and CDR2 ANQGSEA. CDR3 in amino acids: CLRGGRETQYF. The DNA of the CDR3 is TGCCTCCGGGGGGGAAGAGAGACCCAGTACTTC.

The rearrangement uses TRBV27 and TRBJ2-7; 7 bases agree with TRBD1. The CDR3 contains 13 residues. Germline assignment: CDR1 MNHEY and CDR2 SMNVEV (reference sequence). V shed 8 bases, J shed 3 bases, and the junction held 7 bases outside the gene matches. The CDR3 protein is CASARDSNYEQYF. As DNA, the CDR3 is TGTGCCAGCGCTCGGGACAGTAACTACGAGCAGTACTTC.

The gene calls are TRBV7-3 and TRBJ1-1; D is possibly TRBD1 (5 bases). The CDR3 runs 14 residues. Per germline, CDR1 SGHTA and CDR2 FQGTGA. Trimming removed 5 bases from V and 4 bases from J, with 14 bases in between. The CDR3 nucleotides are TGTGCCAGCAGCCCAGCAGGTGGGGCCACTGAAGCTTTCTTT. It codes for CASSPAGGATEAFF.

The J gene is TRBJ2-1, the V gene TRBV19; 12 bases fit TRBD1. After removal of 6 bases from V and 9 bases from J, the junction contained 9 bases not matched to a gene. This CDR3 is built from 15 residues. CDR1 LNHDA and CDR2 SQIVND come from the germline V gene (reference sequence). The CDR3 sequence: CASSNRDRGLGEQFF. The CDR3 DNA follows: TGTGCCAGTAGCAACCGGGACAGGGGGCTAGGTGAGCAGTTCTTC.

The chain recombines TRBV7-2 with TRBJ1-5; TRBD1 matches at 7 bases. CDR1 is SGHTA, CDR2 FQGNSA, per germline. The CDR3 contains 13 residues. J was trimmed by 5 bases and V by 5 bases; bases with no gene match: 3. DNA of the CDR3: TGTGCCAGCAGCCTTGGGACAGATCAGCCCCAGCATTTT. It encodes CASSLGTDQPQHF.

V is TRBV18 and J is TRBJ1-5; D unclear. Germline V CDR1 and CDR2: KGHSH, LQKENI. V lost 2 bases, J lost 2 bases, and 4 bases lay in between. The CDR3 sequence is 13 residues long. In DNA, the CDR3 is TGTGCCAGCTCACCAGGGGGCAATCAGCCCCAGCATTTT. Its protein product is CASSPGGNQPQHF.

The rearrangement uses TRBV30 and TRBJ2-2; TRBD2 aligns across 12 bases. Trimming cost V 4 bases and J 3 bases; bases outside gene matches: 6. The CDR3 contains 16 residues. The germline V gene has CDR1 GTSNPN and CDR2 SVGIG (reference sequence). The CDR3 DNA sequence: TGTGCCTGGACAGGACTAGCGGGATCGGACACCGGGGAGCTGTTTTTT. Translating gives CAWTGLAGSDTGELFF.

The chain combines TRBV19 with TRBJ1-2, with TRBD1 matching over 7 bases. J gave up 2 bases and V 10 bases, and 10 bases lay outside the gene matches. Germline V gene data show CDR1 as LNHDA and CDR2 as SQIVND (reference sequence). The CDR3 sequence is 14 residues long. The CDR3 is CATTQGSPNYGYTF. Written as DNA, the CDR3 is TGTGCCACCACACAGGGGTCCCCAAACTATGGCTACACCTTC.

The chain combines TRBV5-4 with TRBJ2-3, with D uncertain. Trimming cost V 4 bases and J 0 bases, with 9 bases left between them. CDR3 length: 14 amino acids. Germline CDR1 is SGHNT and CDR2 is YYREEE (reference sequence). Written as DNA, the CDR3 is TGTGCCAGCAGCCCTATGATGAGCACAGATACGCAGTATTTT. Translating gives CASSPMMSTDTQYF.

This clone was observed once. The chain uses TRBV7-9 and TRBJ2-7; 8 positions agree with TRBD2. Losses at the gene ends were 5 bases for V and 5 bases for J; bases not matched to a gene: 11. The CDR3 totals 15 residues. Looked up from germline, CDR1 is SEHNR and CDR2 is FQNEAQ (reference sequence). This CDR3 is CASSPASGSIHEQYF. The CDR3, as DNA: TGTGCCAGCAGCCCCGCCAGCGGGAGTATCCACGAGCAGTACTTC.

In its sample, this clone was seen a few times. V and J are TRBV5-4 and TRBJ1-1, with D uncertain. CDR3 length: 14 amino acids. The V end lost 4 bases, the J end lost 0 bases, and 10 bases lay between the germline ends. Germline lookup yields CDR1 SGHNT and CDR2 YYREEE (reference sequence). In nucleotides, the CDR3 is TGTGCCAGCAGCACCCGACAAGTGAACACTGAAGCTTTCTTT. Its translation is CASSTRQVNTEAFF.